Each of the 29 T cell receptor beta chains below was sequenced from the same sample in a study of technical replicates of blood from a handful of donors. Clones were read by immunoSEQ multiplex PCR, and TCRdb kept only the in-frame ones, dropping some. The data contain some 70,000 clones, roughly 90% of them singletons. The sequencing input was PBMCs. These receptors all stem from a human donor in good health. Some clones in this sample may be carry-over from other donors' samples.

The chain has TRBV7-9 and TRBJ1-5; D not certain. Deletions cut 2 bases from V and 9 bases from J, with 8 bases between. Germline assignment: CDR1 SEHNR and CDR2 FQNEAQ (reference sequence). CDR3 length: 12 residues. CDR3 loop: CASSLSGGPQHF. CDR3 bases: TGTGCCAGCAGCTTAAGTGGAGGGCCCCAGCATTTT.

This clone was seen a single time. The rearrangement links TRBV4-2 to TRBJ2-2; 14 bases agree with TRBD2. Germline-derived CDR1 and CDR2 are LGHNA and YNFKEQ. This CDR3 comprises 19 residues. V dropped 0 bases and J dropped 6; count of bases not matched to a gene: 9. The CDR3 coding sequence is TGTGCCAGCAGCCAAGAGGGACTAGCGGGGGCCCTCGGGCCCGGGGAGCTGTTTTTT. It encodes CASSQEGLAGALGPGELFF.

V usage is TRBV18 and J usage is TRBJ2-3; TRBD1 agrees at 7 bases. Germline assignment: CDR1 KGHSH and CDR2 LQKENI. The J segment lost 3 bases and the V segment lost 4 bases, leaving 7 bases of the junction unmatched. CDR3 length: 15 amino acids. The CDR3 bases are TGTGCCAGCTCACGGGGACAGCCAGGAACAGATACGCAGTATTTT. Its translation is CASSRGQPGTDTQYF. Looking up the rest from reference TRBV18 and TRBJ2-3 gives the full variable domain: NAGVMQNPRHLVRRRGQEARLRCSPMKGHSHVYWYRQLPEEGLKFMVYLQKENIIDESGMPKERFSAEFPKEGPSILRIQQVVRGDSAAYFCASSRGQPGTDTQYFGPGTRLTVL.

The rearrangement links TRBV6-1 to TRBJ1-2; D gene unclear. Per the germline V gene, CDR1 is MNHNS and CDR2 is SASEGT. The CDR3 is made up of 14 amino acids. Trimming took off 8 bases at V and 8 bases at J, with 21 bases between the two ends. This CDR3 is CASGSLWREQGYTF. The CDR3 coding sequence is TGTGCCAGCGGGTCGCTGTGGCGGGAGCAAGGCTACACCTTC.

The rearrangement uses TRBV27 and TRBJ2-2, with a weak D call TRBD1 (5 bases). CDR1 MNHEY and CDR2 SMNVEV come from the germline V gene (reference sequence). The CDR3 loop spans 15 amino acids. Trimming left V 4 bases short and J 6 bases short, with 15 bases between. This chain's CDR3 is CASSYRTKQAGELFF. In nucleotides, the CDR3 is TGTGCCAGCAGTTACCGAACGAAACAGGCCGGGGAGCTGTTTTTT.

The chain combines TRBV7-2 with TRBJ2-4; D uncertain. This CDR3 is built from 15 residues. The germline CDR1 and CDR2 sequences are SGHTA and FQGNSA. The V and J ends lost 1 base and 0 bases respectively, with 7 bases between them. CDR3 region: CASSLGRQAKNIQYF. For the CDR3, the DNA is TGTGCCAGCAGCTTAGGGCGACAAGCCAAAAACATTCAGTACTTC.

This rearrangement joins TRBV19 to TRBJ1-5; D possibly corresponds to TRBD1 (6 bases). Germline CDR1 and CDR2: LNHDA and SQIVND (reference sequence). This CDR3 has 14 residues. Trimming took 5 bases from V and 7 from J, leaving 15 bases between them. CDR3 sequence: CASSWTARGQPQHF. The CDR3 DNA follows: TGTGCCAGTAGTTGGACAGCCCGAGGACAGCCCCAGCATTTT.

This clone was seen only once. The CDR3 spells CASRLDRAGANVLTF. DNA of the CDR3: TGTGCCAGCAGGCTCGACAGGGCTGGGGCCAACGTCCTGACTTTC. The chain employs TRBV5-4 and TRBJ2-6; 7 bases are a match to TRBD1. V shed 5 bases and J 2 bases; nucleotides not matched to a gene: 4. Germline assignment: CDR1 SGHNT and CDR2 YYREEE (reference sequence). This CDR3 has 15 amino acids. Supplemented by reference TRBV5-4 and TRBJ2-6, the full variable domain reads ETGVTQSPTHLIKTRGQQVTLRCSSQSGHNTVSWYQQALGQGPQFIFQYYREEENGRGNFPPRFSGLQFPNYSSELNVNALELDDSALYLCASRLDRAGANVLTFGAGSRLTVL.

CDR3 protein: CASSFARGQETQYF. CDR3 DNA: TGTGCCAGCAGTTTCGCCAGGGGGCAAGAGACCCAGTACTTC. The chain carries TRBV27 and TRBJ2-5; TRBD1 matches 7 bases. The CDR3 consists of 14 residues. V lost 3 bases, J lost 2 bases, and 3 bases stayed unmatched. The germline V gene encodes CDR1 MNHEY and CDR2 SMNVEV (reference sequence).

The chain couples TRBV6-4 to TRBJ2-3; 12 bases align to TRBD2. The V segment lost 3 bases and the J segment 5 bases; nucleotides outside the gene matches: 3. The CDR3 runs to 15 residues. In germline, CDR1 is MRHNA, CDR2 SNTAGT. CDR3 bases: TGTGCCAGCAGTGAACTAGCGGGGGGCGTAGATACGCAGTATTTT. Protein: CASSELAGGVDTQYF.

V and J are TRBV7-2 and TRBJ2-1; tentatively, D is TRBD1 (5 bases). Germline CDR1 reads SGHTA; CDR2 reads FQGNSA. Trimming took off 1 base at V and 7 bases at J, with 14 bases between the two ends. There are 15 residues in the CDR3. The CDR3 nucleotides are TGTGCCAGCAGCTTAGTAGGTCAGGGTTTGAATGAGCAGTTCTTC. Protein product: CASSLVGQGLNEQFF.

The chain couples TRBV9 to TRBJ1-6; D ambiguous. CDR3 length equals 15 residues. Germline V lookup: CDR1 SGDLS, CDR2 YYNGEE. The ends were cut back, 0 bases at V and 0 bases at J, with 4 bases in the middle. This chain's CDR3 is CASSVASSYNSPLHF. DNA for the CDR3: TGTGCCAGCAGCGTAGCCAGCTCCTATAATTCACCCCTCCACTTT.

The chain has TRBV7-9 and TRBJ1-2; the D is unclear. The CDR3 is 15 amino acids. CDR1 is SEHNR and CDR2 is FQNEAQ in the germline V gene (reference sequence). The V end lost 0 bases, the J end lost 3 bases, and 11 bases lay between the germline ends. CDR3 residues: CASSLAAATYYGYTF. In DNA form, the CDR3 reads TGTGCCAGCAGCTTAGCGGCAGCGACCTACTATGGCTACACCTTC. The full variable domain, in which reference TRBV7-9 and TRBJ1-2 provide the parts outside the CDR3, is DTGVSQNPRHKITKRGQNVTFRCDPISEHNRLYWYRQTLGQGPEFLTYFQNEAQLEKSRLLSDRFSAERPKGSFSTLEIQRTEQGDSAMYLCASSLAAATYYGYTFGSGTRLTVV.

The chain is built from TRBV5-1 and TRBJ1-6, with D perhaps matching TRBD1 (5 bases). The CDR3 is made up of 16 amino acids. Trimming removed 2 bases at V and 8 bases at J, with 17 bases between. Germline CDR1 is SGHRS and CDR2 is YFSETQ. The CDR3 reads CASSLLGGTLDSPLHF. The CDR3 nucleotides are TGCGCCAGCAGCTTATTGGGGGGGACTCTGGATTCACCCCTCCACTTT.

V and J are TRBV7-2 and TRBJ2-5; TRBD1 is a possible D gene (5 bases). V was shortened by 5 bases and J by 5 bases, with 15 bases between the two germline ends. The CDR3 consists of 14 residues. CDR1 and CDR2 from the germline V gene are SGHTA and FQGNSA. CDR3 protein: CASSQLGVRETQYF. The CDR3, as DNA: TGTGCCAGCAGCCAGTTAGGGGTGAGGGAGACCCAGTACTTC. Full variable domain (outside the CDR3, taken from reference TRBV7-2 and TRBJ2-5): GAGVSQSPSNKVTEKGKDVELRCDPISGHTALYWYRQSLGQGLEFLIYFQGNSAPDKSGLPSDRFSAERTGGSVSTLTIQRTQQEDSAVYLCASSQLGVRETQYFGPGTRLLVL.

The sample holds a few counts of this clone. The genes are TRBV5-1 and TRBJ2-6; no reliable D call. V lost 4 bases to trimming and J lost 0 bases, with 5 bases between them. CDR1 SGHRS and CDR2 YFSETQ come from the germline V gene. CDR3 size: 14 residues. The CDR3 sequence: CASSPDSGANVLTF. CDR3 DNA sequence: TGCGCCAGCAGCCCAGACTCTGGGGCCAACGTCCTGACTTTC.

This clone occurred once. The chain uses TRBV29-1 and TRBJ2-7; 12 bases fit TRBD2. Unmatched junction bases numbered 4, after V lost 7 bases and J lost 0 bases. This CDR3 spans 14 amino acids. Germline CDR1 reads SQVTM; CDR2 reads ANQGSEA. This CDR3 reads CSARLAGDSYEQYF. DNA of the CDR3: TGCAGCGCAAGACTAGCGGGGGACTCCTACGAGCAGTACTTC.

V is TRBV5-6 and J is TRBJ2-1; D is undetermined. CDR1 is SGHDT and CDR2 is YYEEEE in the germline V gene. This CDR3 has 11 residues. The V gene lost 5 bases and the J gene lost 7 bases, with 7 bases spanning the gap. CDR3: CASRRSNEQFF. CDR3 sequence (DNA): TGTGCCAGCAGGAGATCTAATGAGCAGTTCTTC.

The chain combines TRBV9 with TRBJ1-4; D is perhaps TRBD1 (5 bases). CDR1 and CDR2 (germline): SGDLS, YYNGEE. Trimming took 4 bases from V and 3 from J, leaving 16 bases between them. The CDR3 loop spans 16 amino acids. CDR3 amino acids: CASSPQAGGANEKLFF. The CDR3 bases are TGTGCCAGCAGCCCTCAGGCGGGGGGTGCTAATGAAAAACTGTTTTTT.

This chain joins TRBV6-6 and TRBJ2-2; TRBD2 is a possible D gene (5 bases). The CDR3 is 14 residues long. V lost 5 bases and J lost 0, with 7 bases in between. Germline assignment: CDR1 MNHNY and CDR2 SVGAGI (reference sequence). The CDR3 DNA follows: TGTGCCAGCAGTACACTAGCGAACACCGGGGAGCTGTTTTTT. Translated, it gives CASSTLANTGELFF.

In nucleotides, the CDR3 is TGTGCCAGCAGCCAAGATTTGGGACTAGCCTCCTACAATGAGCAGTTCTTC. As protein: CASSQDLGLASYNEQFF. V and J are TRBV4-2 and TRBJ2-1; 9 positions agree with TRBD2. CDR3 length: 17 residues. CDR1 is LGHNA, CDR2 YNFKEQ, per germline. V lost 0 bases to trimming and J lost 0 bases; unmatched junction nucleotides: 3.

The chain's CDR3 is CASRERQGSTEAFF. In DNA, the CDR3 is TGTGCCAGCAGAGAACGACAGGGGAGCACTGAAGCTTTCTTT. V and J are TRBV6-5 and TRBJ1-1, with 8 bases fitting TRBD1. After removal of 6 bases from V and 4 bases from J, the junction contained 7 bases not matched to a gene. CDR1 is MNHEY and CDR2 is SVGAGI in the germline V gene. The CDR3 extends over 14 amino acids.

This chain uses TRBV5-4 with TRBJ2-3, with TRBD2 identical over 9 bases. In germline, CDR1 is SGHNT, CDR2 YYREEE (reference sequence). The length of the CDR3 is 14 residues. The V segment lost 9 bases and the J segment 4 bases; nucleotides outside the gene matches: 9. The CDR3 sequence: CATRLAGRSDTQYF. The DNA of the CDR3 is TGTGCCACCCGGCTAGCGGGAAGATCAGATACGCAGTATTTT.

This clone has only one observation. The chain has TRBV6-1 and TRBJ1-1, with D hard to call. V lost 4 bases and J 0 bases, leaving 9 bases between the germline ends. Looked up from germline, CDR1 is MNHNS and CDR2 is SASEGT. This CDR3 region has 14 residues. In nucleotides, the CDR3 is TGTGCCAGCAGTGCGAAACACCTGAACACTGAAGCTTTCTTT. Its translation: CASSAKHLNTEAFF.

The chain couples TRBV5-1 to TRBJ1-1, with D tentatively TRBD1 (6 bases). There are 17 residues in the CDR3. From germline, CDR1 is SGHRS and CDR2 YFSETQ. Trimming left V 3 bases short and J 7 bases short, with 25 bases between. CDR3 sequence reads: CASSSSIGRLGAVEAFF. In DNA form, the CDR3 reads TGCGCCAGCAGCTCGTCCATTGGGAGATTGGGGGCTGTTGAAGCTTTCTTT. Full variable domain (remainder filled in from reference TRBV5-1 and TRBJ1-1): KAGVTQTPRYLIKTRGQQVTLSCSPISGHRSVSWYQQTPGQGLQFLFEYFSETQRNKGNFPGRFSGRQFSNSRSEMNVSTLELGDSALYLCASSSSIGRLGAVEAFFGQGTRLTVV.

This clone turned up a few times. The gene calls are TRBV7-3 and TRBJ1-1; possibly TRBD1 for D (5 bases). The CDR3 runs to 14 residues. V was cut by 3 bases and J by 1 base, with 9 bases left in between. Germline V lookup: CDR1 SGHTA, CDR2 FQGTGA. The DNA of the CDR3 is TGTGCCAGCAGCTTGGGGGGGGAGAACACTGAAGCTTTCTTT. Translating gives CASSLGGENTEAFF.

J is TRBJ2-1 and V is TRBV11-2, with 7 bases that match TRBD2. Per the germline V gene, CDR1 is SGHAT and CDR2 is FQNNGV. V was clipped by 5 bases and J by 4 bases; unmatched bases: 8. The CDR3 consists of 15 residues. The CDR3: CASSQASGPYNEQFF. Written as DNA, the CDR3 is TGTGCCAGCAGCCAGGCTAGCGGACCATACAATGAGCAGTTCTTC. Full variable domain (missing parts from reference TRBV11-2 and TRBJ2-1): EAGVAQSPRYKIIEKRQSVAFWCNPISGHATLYWYQQILGQGPKLLIQFQNNGVVDDSQLPKDRFSAERLKGVDSTLKIQPAKLEDSAVYLCASSQASGPYNEQFFGPGTRLTVL.

The gene calls are TRBV5-1 and TRBJ2-4, with 10 bases that match TRBD2. The V and J ends lost 0 bases and 8 bases, in that order; junction bases with no gene match: 20. This CDR3 comprises 20 residues. In germline, CDR1 is SGHRS, CDR2 YFSETQ. This CDR3 reads CASSLGVPSGSLSIEDIQYF. The CDR3 DNA sequence: TGCGCCAGCAGCTTGGGAGTTCCTAGCGGGAGTCTATCCATTGAGGACATTCAGTACTTC.

There are a few counts of this clone. The chain carries TRBV2 and TRBJ1-1, with 8 bases aligning to TRBD1. J was trimmed by 4 bases and V by 5 bases; bases with no gene match: 6. The CDR3 is 14 amino acids. Germline CDR1 and CDR2: SNHLY and FYNNEI. CDR3 residues: CASSRDRGGTEAFF. In DNA, the CDR3 is TGTGCCAGCAGTCGAGACAGGGGAGGCACTGAAGCTTTCTTT.